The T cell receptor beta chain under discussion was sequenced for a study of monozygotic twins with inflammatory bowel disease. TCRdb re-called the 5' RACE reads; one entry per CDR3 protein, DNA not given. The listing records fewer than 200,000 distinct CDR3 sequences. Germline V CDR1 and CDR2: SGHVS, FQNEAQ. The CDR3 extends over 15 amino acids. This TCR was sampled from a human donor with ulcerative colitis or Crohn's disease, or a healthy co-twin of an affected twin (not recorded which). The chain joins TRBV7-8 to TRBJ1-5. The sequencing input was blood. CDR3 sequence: CASSLRDLMNQPQHF.